The 30 T cell receptor beta chains below come from one sample, sequenced in a study of cytomegalovirus exposure and HLA in healthy donors. Primers for the PCR totalled 60 Vbeta and 13 Jbeta. Clones were read by immunoSEQ multiplex PCR, and TCRdb kept only the in-frame ones, dropping some. In the table there are 180,000 or so clones, roughly 85% of which are singletons. The sequencing input was PBMCs. Receptors were obtained from a man aged 35 to 55 in good health and CMV-seropositive.

The V call is TRBV14, the J call TRBJ2-7, with no clear D. The V end was cut by 4 bases, the J end by 0 bases, with 16 bases between. Germline V gene data show CDR1 as SGHDN and CDR2 as FVKESK. The CDR3 covers 16 residues. Here the CDR3 reads CASSPLGELRSYEQYF. Written as DNA, the CDR3 is TGTGCCAGCAGCCCCCTCGGTGAACTACGCTCCTACGAGCAGTACTTC.

The chain joins TRBV11-3 to TRBJ2-7; 14 bases are shared with TRBD2. CDR3 length equals 20 residues. Germline V gene sequence: CDR1 SGHNT, CDR2 YENEEA. With 5 bases clipped from V and 5 bases from J, the junction kept 20 bases outside the gene matches. This CDR3 is CASSATGAWGLAGVGHEQYF. CDR3 coding DNA: TGTGCCAGCAGCGCTACCGGGGCGTGGGGACTAGCGGGAGTTGGCCACGAGCAGTACTTC.

The chain is built from TRBV6-1 and TRBJ2-7; 12 bases match TRBD2. The trim removed 4 bases at V and 3 bases at J, leaving 4 bases unmatched. This CDR3 spans 15 amino acids. CDR1 and CDR2 from the germline V gene are MNHNS and SASEGT. CDR3 amino acids: CASSVPGLAGYEQYF. The CDR3 nucleotides are TGTGCCAGCAGTGTCCCGGGACTAGCGGGCTACGAGCAGTACTTC.

The rearrangement joins TRBV5-1 to TRBJ1-1; a possible D gene is TRBD1 (6 bases). There are 15 residues in the CDR3. Trimming removed 4 bases at V and 2 bases at J, with 15 bases between. In germline, CDR1 is SGHRS, CDR2 YFSETQ. The CDR3 sequence is CASSPPGQFNTEAFF. The CDR3 coding sequence is TGCGCCAGCAGCCCACCTGGACAGTTCAACACTGAAGCTTTCTTT.

In its sample, this clone was seen once. This chain connects TRBV29-1 to TRBJ1-2; 7 positions match TRBD1. The CDR3 has 15 amino acids. With 4 bases clipped from V and 2 bases from J, the junction kept 10 bases outside the gene matches. Per germline, CDR1 SQVTM and CDR2 ANQGSEA. The CDR3 region has the DNA TGCAGCGTTGGAGGTAGGGGGCGAGGAAACTATGGCTACACCTTC. Protein sequence: CSVGGRGRGNYGYTF.

As for this clone: No conserved phenylalanine or tryptophan is present at the end of the CDR3, so a read error is the likely explanation. This sequence joins TRBV7-8 and TRBJ1-2, with TRBD1 matching over 7 bases. After removal of 5 bases from V and 2 bases from J, the junction contained 11 bases not matched to a gene. This CDR3 is 16 amino acids long. Germline CDR1 SGHVS, CDR2 FQNEAQ. The CDR3 sequence is CASSTWTGSPNYGYTL. Here the CDR3 DNA reads TGTGCCAGCAGCACCTGGACAGGTTCCCCCAACTATGGCTACACCCTC.

About this clone: One end of the junction fails to match germline, which may point to a read error. This chain joins TRBV5-6 and TRBJ2-6; the D gene is possibly TRBD1 (5 bases). The CDR3 has 14 amino acids. Germline lookup yields CDR1 SGHDT and CDR2 YYEEEE. Here the CDR3 reads CASSLVGGANGLTF. The CDR3 DNA follows: TGTGCCAGCAGCTTGGTAGGTGGGGCCAACGGCCTGACTTTC.

The gene calls are TRBV9 and TRBJ2-1, with TRBD2 matching over 14 bases. Germline CDR1 and CDR2: SGDLS and YYNGEE. Trimming took 4 bases from V and 8 from J; bases not matched to a gene: 11. This CDR3 contains 17 residues. CDR3 protein: CASSSPGTSGSMHEQFF. DNA of the CDR3: TGTGCCAGCAGCTCCCCGGGGACTAGCGGGAGTATGCATGAGCAGTTCTTC.

The J gene is TRBJ2-1, the V gene TRBV18, with 7 bases that match TRBD2. Germline-derived CDR1 and CDR2 are KGHSH and LQKENI. CDR3 length: 14 residues. The V and J ends lost 3 bases and 5 bases, in that order; junction bases with no gene match: 4. The CDR3 loop is CASSPRDYNNEQFF. CDR3 in DNA: TGTGCCAGCTCACCGAGGGACTACAACAATGAGCAGTTCTTC.

The table lists this clone with a few counts. The J gene is TRBJ1-1, the V gene TRBV10-3; maybe TRBD1 (5 bases). The CDR3 runs 15 residues. The V gene lost 5 bases and the J gene lost 4 bases, with 17 bases spanning the gap. Germline CDR1 ENHRY, CDR2 SYGVKD. Written as DNA, the CDR3 is TGTGCCATCAGTTCCACCAGGGTGGTGAGCACTGAAGCTTTCTTT. This sequence encodes CAISSTRVVSTEAFF.

J is TRBJ2-2 and V is TRBV7-9; tentative D call: TRBD2 (5 bases). CDR1 and CDR2 from the germline V gene are SEHNR and FQNEAQ (reference sequence). The V gene lost 9 bases and the J gene lost 0 bases, with 11 bases spanning the gap. This CDR3 spans 14 amino acids. In nucleotides, the CDR3 is TGTGCCAGACTAGGCGGAGCGAACACCGGGGAGCTGTTTTTT. Its translation: CARLGGANTGELFF.

CDR3 DNA sequence: TGTGCCAGCAGTCCTCCCCCGGGAATGATGTGGGGCTACACCTTC. It yields the protein CASSPPPGMMWGYTF. The V and J genes are TRBV28 and TRBJ1-2, with unresolved D. Germline V gene data show CDR1 as MDHEN and CDR2 as SYDVKM. The germline V and J ends were trimmed by 5 bases and 8 bases, with 21 bases remaining between them. This CDR3 has 15 amino acids.

The rearrangement uses TRBV11-3 and TRBJ2-5, with 7 bases identical to TRBD1. V trimming: 5 bases; J trimming: 6 bases; junction bases outside the gene matches: 6. The CDR3 has 13 residues. Germline CDR1 SGHNT, CDR2 YENEEA. The CDR3 sequence: CASSPDRLKTQYF. CDR3 DNA: TGTGCCAGCAGCCCGGACAGGTTGAAGACCCAGTACTTC.

V is TRBV5-6 and J is TRBJ1-1; D is possibly TRBD1 (6 bases). The CDR3 has 16 residues. Trimming removed 4 bases from V and 1 base from J, with 17 bases in between. The germline gives CDR1 SGHDT, CDR2 YYEEEE. Written as DNA, the CDR3 is TGTGCCAGCAGCGGGCGCAGGGGTGGTGGGAACACTGAAGCTTTCTTT. The encoded protein is CASSGRRGGGNTEAFF.

This clone was found a few times. The V call is TRBV5-6, the J call TRBJ2-7; D is possibly TRBD1 (6 bases). This CDR3 spans 15 amino acids. The germline CDR1 and CDR2 sequences are SGHDT and YYEEEE. Trimming took off 3 bases at V and 6 bases at J, with 19 bases between the two ends. The CDR3 nucleotides read TGTGCCAGCAGCTATTACGCCTCAGGGGATGGCGAGCAGTACTTC. Protein sequence: CASSYYASGDGEQYF. The full variable domain, rest sourced from reference TRBV5-6 and TRBJ2-7, is DAGVTQSPTHLIKTRGQQVTLRCSPKSGHDTVSWYQQALGQGPQFIFQYYEEEERQRGNFPDRFSGHQFPNYSSELNVNALLLGDSALYLCASSYYASGDGEQYFGPGTRLTVT.

J is TRBJ1-2 and V is TRBV5-1, with D hard to call. The CDR3 loop spans 16 amino acids. V lost 1 base, J lost 0 bases, and 13 bases lay in between. CDR1 and CDR2 from the germline V gene are SGHRS and YFSETQ. The CDR3 nucleotides read TGCGCCAGCAGCTTGAGAGGAGCGCCTTCTAACTATGGCTACACCTTC. This codes for CASSLRGAPSNYGYTF.

This sequence joins TRBV6-1 and TRBJ1-2, with 7 nucleotides matching TRBD1. The CDR3 consists of 14 residues. V gave up 7 bases and J gave up 0 bases; unmatched junction bases: 5. CDR1 is MNHNS, CDR2 SASEGT, per germline. The CDR3 bases are TGTGCCAGCATGGCCGGACAGGCTAACTATGGCTACACCTTC. Translating gives CASMAGQANYGYTF.

The chain links TRBV14 to TRBJ2-1; D unclear. The V gene's germline CDR1 is SGHDN and CDR2 FVKESK. This CDR3 region has 12 residues. Trimming stripped 3 bases from V and 12 bases from J, with 12 bases between. CDR3 region: CASSQGPVGQFF. The CDR3 nucleotides are TGTGCCAGCAGCCAGGGCCCGGTGGGGCAGTTCTTC.

The J gene is TRBJ2-5, the V gene TRBV28, with D tentatively TRBD1 (6 bases). This CDR3 is built from 10 residues. Germline lookup yields CDR1 MDHEN and CDR2 SYDVKM. Trimming stripped 10 bases from V and 5 bases from J, with 8 bases between. CDR3 nucleotide sequence: TGTGCCACCCAGGGGGAGACCCAGTACTTC. Its translation is CATQGETQYF.

The V and J genes are TRBV10-3 and TRBJ2-7; 10 nucleotides match TRBD1. Germline V gene sequence: CDR1 ENHRY, CDR2 SYGVKD. Trimming at V came to 6 bases and at J to 5 bases, leaving 10 bases not matched to a gene. The CDR3 length is 15 residues. DNA of the CDR3: TGTGCCATCAGCATAGACAGGGGGCGAGGCGACGAGCAGTACTTC. This sequence encodes CAISIDRGRGDEQYF.

The chain employs TRBV27 and TRBJ1-5; unclear D gene. The germline V gene has CDR1 MNHEY and CDR2 SMNVEV (reference sequence). This CDR3 has 13 residues. V was shortened by 2 bases and J by 0 bases, with 2 bases between the two germline ends. The CDR3 DNA reads as TGTGCCAGCAGTTTACATAGCAATCAGCCCCAGCATTTT. Translated, it gives CASSLHSNQPQHF.

The rearrangement joins TRBV5-6 to TRBJ2-3; 8 nucleotides align to TRBD2. CDR1 is SGHDT, CDR2 YYEEEE, per germline. This CDR3 has 14 amino acids. V was clipped by 3 bases and J by 2 bases; unmatched bases: 2. CDR3 nucleotide sequence: TGTGCCAGCAGCTATAGCGGGACCACAGATACGCAGTATTTT. Protein sequence: CASSYSGTTDTQYF.

This chain joins TRBV19 and TRBJ2-1, with D possibly matching TRBD2 (5 bases). The CDR3 consists of 16 residues. Per the germline V gene, CDR1 is LNHDA and CDR2 is SQIVND (reference sequence). Deletions cut 7 bases from V and 4 bases from J, with 20 bases between. The CDR3 bases are TGTGCCAGTATCCCCTCGGCTAGCCCCTTGTACAATGAGCAGTTCTTC. Protein product: CASIPSASPLYNEQFF. Together with reference TRBV19 and TRBJ2-1, the CDR3 gives the full variable domain: DGGITQSPKYLFRKEGQNVTLSCEQNLNHDAMYWYRQDPGQGLRLIYYSQIVNDFQKGDIAEGYSVSREKKESFPLTVTSAQKNPTAFYLCASIPSASPLYNEQFFGPGTRLTVL.

J is TRBJ2-5 and V is TRBV7-2; a possible D gene is TRBD2 (5 bases). The J call is in doubt because the DNA end fits TRBJ2-7 better. This CDR3 has 13 amino acids. Germline V gene data show CDR1 as SGHTA and CDR2 as FQGNSA. CDR3 in DNA: TGTGCCAGCAGCTTATGGGAGTTCAACGAGCAGTACTTC. It yields the protein CASSLWEFNEQYF.

V usage is TRBV5-4 and J usage is TRBJ2-1; a weak D match, TRBD2 (5 bases). Trimming pared 4 bases from V and 5 bases from J, leaving 16 bases between. Germline V lookup: CDR1 SGHNT, CDR2 YYREEE (reference sequence). The CDR3 runs 15 residues. In DNA form, the CDR3 reads TGTGCCAGCAGCCTCCCCCGGACTCGGGACAATGAGCAGTTCTTC. Translation: CASSLPRTRDNEQFF.

The chain uses TRBV13 and TRBJ1-1; TRBD1 aligns across 8 bases. CDR1 PRHDT and CDR2 FYEKMQ come from the germline V gene (reference sequence). The CDR3 has 16 residues. V lost 2 bases to trimming and J lost 1 base; unmatched junction nucleotides: 6. CDR3 bases: TGTGCCAGCAGCTTATCCAGGGGGCTGGGGAACACTGAAGCTTTCTTT. Its translation is CASSLSRGLGNTEAFF. Full variable domain (outside the CDR3, taken from reference TRBV13 and TRBJ1-1): AAGVIQSPRHLIKEKRETATLKCYPIPRHDTVYWYQQGPGQDPQFLISFYEKMQSDKGSIPDRFSAQQFSDYHSELNMSSLELGDSALYFCASSLSRGLGNTEAFFGQGTRLTVV.

This clone has a handful of counts. The rearrangement joins TRBV6-6 to TRBJ1-2; 9 nucleotides agree with TRBD1. V dropped 4 bases and J dropped 4; count of bases not matched to a gene: 4. Germline V gives CDR1 MNHNY, CDR2 SVGAGI (reference sequence). This CDR3 comprises 14 residues. The chain's CDR3 is CASSSDRGSYGYTF. In nucleotides, the CDR3 is TGTGCCAGCAGTTCGGACAGGGGATCCTATGGCTACACCTTC.

The CDR3 DNA sequence: TGTGCCAGCAGCCGAAACCCAGGGGGCCTAGGTGAAAAACTGTTTTTT. This gives the protein CASSRNPGGLGEKLFF. The chain is built from TRBV27 and TRBJ1-4; 8 bases fit TRBD1. This CDR3 is 16 amino acids long. V shed 6 bases, J shed 7 bases, and the junction held 13 bases outside the gene matches. From germline, CDR1 is MNHEY and CDR2 SMNVEV (reference sequence).

DNA of the CDR3: TGTGCCAGCAGTAGGGAGCGGGAGTTACACAATGAGCAGTTCTTC. This codes for CASSRERELHNEQFF. The J gene is TRBJ2-1, the V gene TRBV6-6; 8 bases align to TRBD2. This CDR3 region has 15 residues. After removal of 5 bases from V and 5 bases from J, the junction contained 8 bases not matched to a gene. Germline CDR1 reads MNHNY; CDR2 reads SVGAGI (reference sequence).

This clone appeared a few times. This chain links TRBV7-2 with TRBJ2-3; the match to TRBD2 covers 13 bases. Germline CDR1 and CDR2: SGHTA and FQGNSA. The CDR3 is 17 amino acids. V lost 2 bases to trimming and J lost 2 bases; unmatched junction nucleotides: 4. The CDR3 sequence is CASSLRGLAGYTDTQYF. The CDR3 nucleotides read TGTGCCAGCAGCTTAAGGGGACTAGCGGGATACACAGATACGCAGTATTTT. The variable domain in full, with the rest retrieved from reference TRBV7-2 and TRBJ2-3, is GAGVSQSPSNKVTEKGKDVELRCDPISGHTALYWYRQSLGQGLEFLIYFQGNSAPDKSGLPSDRFSAERTGGSVSTLTIQRTQQEDSAVYLCASSLRGLAGYTDTQYFGPGTRLTVL.